The 19 T cell receptor beta chains listed next were all sequenced from one sample in a study of Ad26.COV2.S vaccination and SARS-CoV-2 variants. Indicated treatment: 19 received Ad26.COV2.S at low or high dose, single or two shots; 5 received placebo; per-sample allocation not given. Specimen acquisition occurred on day 63 following the initial vaccine or placebo injection. Assay: immunoSEQ multiplex PCR; the TCRdb copy retains only in-frame clones and omits some. Here the sample spans a few hundred thousand clones, about 89% being singletons. Specimen: peripheral blood, collected in a trial of Ad26.COV2.S vaccine versus placebo. These receptors came from a person between 18 and 60 years old who received the Ad26.COV2.S COVID-19 vaccine or a placebo.

The chain carries TRBV28 and TRBJ2-7; 12 nucleotides agree with TRBD2. Unmatched junction bases numbered 9, after V lost 8 bases and J lost 4 bases. The CDR3 is 15 amino acids. From germline, CDR1 is MDHEN and CDR2 SYDVKM. CDR3 amino acids: CASAGRLAGEYEQYF. The CDR3, as DNA: TGTGCCAGCGCAGGAAGACTAGCGGGAGAATACGAGCAGTACTTC.

This chain links TRBV2 with TRBJ2-6; D could derive from TRBD1 or TRBD2 (6 bases each). The CDR3 is made up of 15 amino acids. Per germline, CDR1 SNHLY and CDR2 FYNNEI. The ends were cut back, 5 bases at V and 4 bases at J, with 12 bases in the middle. The CDR3 nucleotides are TGTGCCAGCAGTACCTACGGGGGCGGGGCCAACGTCCTGACTTTC. It encodes CASSTYGGGANVLTF.

This chain joins TRBV27 and TRBJ2-5; 10 positions agree with TRBD1. V shed 0 bases, J shed 10 bases, and the junction held 2 bases outside the gene matches. The CDR3 has 13 residues. From germline, CDR1 is MNHEY and CDR2 SMNVEV (reference sequence). In DNA form, the CDR3 reads TGTGCCAGCAGTTTATCGGGACAGGGGAGCCAGTACTTC. Amino acid sequence: CASSLSGQGSQYF.

The chain recombines TRBV14 with TRBJ2-1; 7 bases fit TRBD2. With V trimmed by 1 base and J by 10 bases, 4 bases remained unmatched. The CDR3 contains 13 residues. Germline V lookup: CDR1 SGHDN, CDR2 FVKESK. CDR3 region: CASSQGLAGEQFF. CDR3 sequence (DNA): TGTGCCAGCAGCCAAGGACTAGCAGGGGAGCAGTTCTTC.

The gene calls are TRBV3-1 (or the pseudogene TRBV3-2) and TRBJ2-3; TRBD2 matches 8 bases. The CDR3 is made up of 16 amino acids. The V and J ends lost 4 bases and 1 base, in that order; junction bases with no gene match: 7. The germline V gene has CDR1 LGHDT and CDR2 YNNKEL (reference sequence). The DNA of the CDR3 is TGTGCCAGCAGCCGTACCGGGACTAGAGGCACAGATACGCAGTATTTT. Amino acid sequence: CASSRTGTRGTDTQYF.

This clone occurred once. The V and J genes are TRBV4-1 and TRBJ2-3, with 13 bases identical to TRBD2. The germline gives CDR1 MGHRA, CDR2 YSYEKL. The V and J ends lost 4 bases and 5 bases, in that order; junction bases with no gene match: 6. The CDR3 loop spans 16 amino acids. Here the CDR3 reads CASSPGTSGKVDTQYF. CDR3 DNA: TGCGCCAGCAGCCCCGGGACTAGCGGGAAAGTAGATACGCAGTATTTT.

The gene calls are TRBV29-1 and TRBJ2-1; a possible D gene is TRBD1 (6 bases). The V gene lost 5 bases and the J gene lost 7 bases, with 18 bases spanning the gap. Germline loops: CDR1 SQVTM, CDR2 ANQGSEA. The CDR3 loop spans 14 amino acids. The CDR3: CSVRQEAVMNEQFF. In DNA form, the CDR3 reads TGCAGCGTTAGACAGGAGGCTGTTATGAATGAGCAGTTCTTC.

The chain uses TRBV11-2 and TRBJ1-2, with a tentative D call TRBD1 (6 bases). This CDR3 has 14 residues. Trimming stripped 4 bases from V and 8 bases from J, with 17 bases between. CDR1 SGHAT and CDR2 FQNNGV come from the germline V gene. The CDR3 sequence: CASSSTNRVGGYTF. The CDR3 DNA is TGTGCCAGCAGCTCCACTAACAGGGTCGGGGGCTACACCTTC.

The chain carries TRBV7-3 and TRBJ2-1, with 9 bases lining up with TRBD2. Germline V gives CDR1 SGHTA, CDR2 FQGTGA. V dropped 2 bases and J dropped 3; count of bases not matched to a gene: 5. This CDR3 contains 16 residues. CDR3 loop: CASSLGTSRNYNEQFF. The CDR3 DNA follows: TGTGCCAGCAGCTTAGGGACTAGCAGAAACTACAATGAGCAGTTCTTC.

DNA for the CDR3: TGTGCCAGCAGTGGACAGGGGGTAGCTTTCTTT. Translation gives CASSGQGVAFF. The J gene is TRBJ1-1, the V gene TRBV28; 10 bases agree with TRBD1. Trimming took 5 bases from V and 10 from J; bases not matched to a gene: 1. The CDR3 extends over 11 amino acids. Germline assignment: CDR1 MDHEN and CDR2 SYDVKM.

The rearrangement uses TRBV9 and TRBJ2-3; possibly TRBD1 or TRBD2 for D (5 bases each). CDR1 is SGDLS, CDR2 YYNGEE, per germline. The CDR3 loop spans 18 amino acids. Trimming took 3 bases from V and 6 from J, leaving 26 bases between them. This CDR3 reads CASSAGSGQGPGTDTQYF. The CDR3 DNA reads as TGTGCCAGCAGCGCAGGCTCGGGCCAAGGACCCGGGACGGATACGCAGTATTTT. The complete variable domain, with remaining parts taken from reference TRBV9 and TRBJ2-3, reads DSGVTQTPKHLITATGQRVTLRCSPRSGDLSVYWYQQSLDQGLQFLIQYYNGEERAKGNILERFSAQQFPDLHSELNLSSLELGDSALYFCASSAGSGQGPGTDTQYFGPGTRLTVL.

The DNA for the CDR3 is TGTGCCAGCAGCTTAATCGACTATCTCTCCTACGAGCAGTACTTC. Encoded protein: CASSLIDYLSYEQYF. This chain joins TRBV7-3 and TRBJ2-7, with a weak D call TRBD2 (5 bases). With 1 base removed from V and 0 bases from J, the gap between germline ends came to 10 bases. The CDR3 loop spans 15 amino acids. CDR1 and CDR2 from the germline V gene are SGHTA and FQGTGA.

The chain employs TRBV5-1 and TRBJ1-2; the match to TRBD1 covers 7 bases. The CDR3 has 14 amino acids. CDR1 and CDR2 (germline): SGHRS, YFSETQ. Trimming took 2 bases from V and 4 from J; bases not matched to a gene: 5. Here the CDR3 DNA reads TGCGCCAGCAGCTTCGGGCAGGGGGGCTATGGCTACACCTTC. Translated, it gives CASSFGQGGYGYTF.

The genes are TRBV28 and TRBJ1-6, with 10 bases fitting TRBD1. Germline loops: CDR1 MDHEN, CDR2 SYDVKM. V gave up 2 bases and J gave up 9 bases; unmatched junction bases: 4. The CDR3 is 15 amino acids. The CDR3, as DNA: TGTGCCAGCAGTTTAGACAGGGGGCTCGGTTCACCCCTCCACTTT. As protein: CASSLDRGLGSPLHF.

This clone was observed a handful of times. V is TRBV5-1 and J is TRBJ2-1; D perhaps matches TRBD2 (6 bases). Trimming took off 0 bases at V and 5 bases at J, with 9 bases between the two ends. CDR1 is SGHRS and CDR2 is YFSETQ in the germline V gene. The CDR3 runs to 14 residues. Here the CDR3 DNA reads TGCGCCAGCAGCTTGGGACTAGTGAACAATGAGCAGTTCTTC. It translates to CASSLGLVNNEQFF.

V and J are TRBV27 and TRBJ2-3; perhaps D is TRBD1 or TRBD2 (6 bases each). Trimming took 10 bases from V and 6 from J, leaving 14 bases between them. From germline, CDR1 is MNHEY and CDR2 SMNVEV (reference sequence). The CDR3 runs 12 residues. The CDR3 region has the DNA TGTGCCATCGGCCGGGGGCGCGATACGCAGTATTTT. Its translation is CAIGRGRDTQYF.

This clone was seen a handful of times. This chain links TRBV5-5 with TRBJ2-5; TRBD1 aligns across 8 bases. The V gene's germline CDR1 is SGHKS and CDR2 YYEKEE (reference sequence). The V gene end was trimmed by 1 base and the J gene end by 5 bases; junction bases not matched to a gene: 10. CDR3 size: 16 residues. CDR3: CASSLQLGTGWETQYF. The CDR3 bases are TGTGCCAGCAGCTTGCAGCTGGGGACAGGTTGGGAGACCCAGTACTTC.

The chain uses TRBV5-4 and TRBJ1-1; a weak D match, TRBD1 (5 bases). This CDR3 has 15 amino acids. V lost 2 bases to trimming and J lost 4 bases, with 15 bases between them. Germline V gene lookup returns CDR1 SGHNT and CDR2 YYREEE (reference sequence). The CDR3 region is CASSFDSHRGTEAFF. The CDR3 DNA follows: TGTGCCAGCAGCTTTGACAGTCACAGAGGCACTGAAGCTTTCTTT. The full variable domain, rest sourced from reference TRBV5-4 and TRBJ1-1, is ETGVTQSPTHLIKTRGQQVTLRCSSQSGHNTVSWYQQALGQGPQFIFQYYREEENGRGNFPPRFSGLQFPNYSSELNVNALELDDSALYLCASSFDSHRGTEAFFGQGTRLTVV.

The CDR3 spells CASRTPDRGPYEQYF. CDR3 DNA: TGTGCCAGCAGAACACCCGACAGGGGACCCTACGAGCAGTACTTC. The chain couples TRBV6-6 to TRBJ2-7; the match to TRBD1 covers 8 bases. The CDR3 extends over 15 amino acids. V was pared by 6 bases and J by 2 bases, with 9 bases of the junction left unmatched. From germline, CDR1 is MNHNY and CDR2 SVGAGI (reference sequence).